One sample yielded the 32 T cell receptor beta chains listed below, sequenced in a study of T cell responses to AZD1222 COVID-19 vaccine. TCRdb keeps only in-frame clones here, not all; method: immunoSEQ multiplex PCR. The sample records some 120,000 clones, 70% to 90% being singletons. The input for sequencing was peripheral blood, taken on day 0 of AZD1222 vaccination. The source is an adult in good health.

This clone has only a few counts. The gene calls are TRBV7-6 and TRBJ1-2; D perhaps matches TRBD1 (6 bases). V was shortened by 2 bases and J by 5 bases, with 9 bases between the two germline ends. Germline CDR1 and CDR2: SGHVS and FNYEAQ. The CDR3 extends over 13 amino acids. CDR3 sequence (DNA): TGTGCCAGCAGCTTAAATGGACAGTATGGCTACACCTTC. Translated, it gives CASSLNGQYGYTF.

V and J are TRBV29-1 and TRBJ1-4; 9 bases are a match to TRBD1. The CDR3 is 14 residues long. Unmatched junction bases numbered 4, after V lost 5 bases and J lost 3 bases. The V gene's germline CDR1 is SQVTM and CDR2 ANQGSEA. The DNA for the CDR3 is TGCAGCGTTCGTGGGACAGGGCCTAATGAAAAACTGTTTTTT. It encodes CSVRGTGPNEKLFF.

This chain joins TRBV3-1 (or the pseudogene TRBV3-2) and TRBJ1-6; 8 bases line up with TRBD1. The trim removed 3 bases at V and 6 bases at J, leaving 4 bases unmatched. CDR3 length: 15 residues. CDR1 LGHDT and CDR2 YNNKEL come from the germline V gene (reference sequence). DNA for the CDR3: TGTGCCAGCAGCCATTCGGGACAGGTTAATTCACCCCTCCACTTT. Its protein product is CASSHSGQVNSPLHF.

The CDR3 loop is CASSRTVLYGYTF. Here the CDR3 DNA reads TGTGCCAGCAGCAGGACAGTTTTATATGGCTACACCTTC. This chain connects TRBV6-5 to TRBJ1-2, with D possibly TRBD1 on 6 matching bases. The CDR3 loop spans 13 amino acids. Germline values: CDR1 MNHEY, CDR2 SVGAGI. Trimming shortened V by 6 bases and J by 5 bases, and 13 bases separated the two germline ends.

The gene calls are TRBV6-5 and TRBJ1-1, with 8 bases fitting TRBD1. CDR1 and CDR2 (germline): MNHEY, SVGAGI. V trimming: 5 bases; J trimming: 4 bases; junction bases outside the gene matches: 6. CDR3 length equals 14 residues. CDR3 sequence: CASSLQGGGTEAFF. CDR3 DNA: TGTGCCAGCAGTCTACAGGGGGGTGGCACTGAAGCTTTCTTT.

This chain links TRBV11-2 with TRBJ2-4; TRBD2 matches at 8 bases. Germline CDR1 is SGHAT and CDR2 is FQNNGV. Trimming took 5 bases from V and 8 from J; bases not matched to a gene: 5. The CDR3 runs 13 residues. The CDR3 DNA reads as TGTGCCAGCAGCCTCTACGGGAGGGACATTCAGTACTTC. This sequence encodes CASSLYGRDIQYF.

The rearrangement uses TRBV19 and TRBJ2-7; TRBD2 is a possible D gene (5 bases). The CDR3 is made up of 15 amino acids. Germline V gene lookup returns CDR1 LNHDA and CDR2 SQIVND (reference sequence). The V end lost 5 bases, the J end lost 0 bases, and 14 bases lay between the germline ends. The CDR3 sequence: CASSGSGRSSYEQYF. The DNA for the CDR3 is TGTGCCAGTAGTGGTTCTGGGAGAAGCTCCTACGAGCAGTACTTC.

The CDR3 nucleotides are TGTGCCTCATATAGCGGCAATGAGCAGTTCTTC. Translated, it gives CASYSGNEQFF. This rearrangement joins TRBV30 to TRBJ2-1; possible D gene TRBD2, 6 bases. Germline V CDR1 and CDR2: GTSNPN, SVGIG (reference sequence). The CDR3 contains 11 residues. Trimming left V 7 bases short and J 6 bases short, with 10 bases between.

The chain recombines TRBV7-8 with TRBJ2-1, with D tentatively TRBD2 (5 bases). V was clipped by 2 bases and J by 8 bases, with 13 bases between them. Germline assignment: CDR1 SGHVS and CDR2 FQNEAQ. The CDR3 is 14 amino acids. CDR3 coding DNA: TGTGCCAGCAGCTTATTTGGACTTTTCGATGAGCAGTTCTTC. It is translated as CASSLFGLFDEQFF. Full variable domain (remainder filled in from reference TRBV7-8 and TRBJ2-1): GAGVSQSPRYKVAKRGQDVALRCDPISGHVSLFWYQQALGQGPEFLTYFQNEAQLDKSGLPSDRFFAERPEGSVSTLKIQRTQQEDSAVYLCASSLFGLFDEQFFGPGTRLTVL.

The rearrangement links TRBV6-5 to TRBJ1-3; D might be TRBD1 (5 bases). CDR1 MNHEY and CDR2 SVGAGI come from the germline V gene. The ends were cut back, 3 bases at V and 0 bases at J, with 9 bases in the middle. The length of the CDR3 is 15 residues. The DNA for the CDR3 is TGTGCCAGCAGTTATACAGGTAGCTCTGGAAACACCATATATTTT. It yields the protein CASSYTGSSGNTIYF.

The J gene is TRBJ1-6, the V gene TRBV5-1, with D possibly matching TRBD1 (6 bases). The V end was cut by 2 bases, the J end by 7 bases, with 16 bases between. The CDR3 contains 16 residues. CDR1 SGHRS and CDR2 YFSETQ come from the germline V gene. Here the CDR3 DNA reads TGCGCCAGCAGCTTACCCCGGCAGGGGACGAATTCACCCCTCCACTTT. It is translated as CASSLPRQGTNSPLHF.

The rearrangement links TRBV19 to TRBJ2-7; D remains ambiguous. The length of the CDR3 is 14 residues. The ends were cut back, 5 bases at V and 6 bases at J, with 17 bases in the middle. Per germline, CDR1 LNHDA and CDR2 SQIVND (reference sequence). The CDR3 loop is CASSASVSLGEQYF. DNA for the CDR3: TGTGCCAGTAGTGCGTCGGTCTCCTTGGGCGAGCAGTACTTC.

This sequence joins TRBV9 and TRBJ1-1, with a tentative D call TRBD1 (5 bases). The V and J ends lost 0 bases and 2 bases respectively, with 11 bases between them. Germline lookup yields CDR1 SGDLS and CDR2 YYNGEE. CDR3 length: 15 residues. The CDR3 DNA follows: TGTGCCAGCAGCGTAGATTTTGGGGGAAACACTGAAGCTTTCTTT. Protein product: CASSVDFGGNTEAFF. The full variable domain, its missing parts supplied by reference TRBV9 and TRBJ1-1, is DSGVTQTPKHLITATGQRVTLRCSPRSGDLSVYWYQQSLDQGLQFLIQYYNGEERAKGNILERFSAQQFPDLHSELNLSSLELGDSALYFCASSVDFGGNTEAFFGQGTRLTVV.

The rearrangement links TRBV25-1 to TRBJ1-2, with D uncertain. There are 12 residues in the CDR3. The germline V gene has CDR1 MGHDK and CDR2 SYGVNS. Trimming took off 2 bases at V and 4 bases at J, with 5 bases between the two ends. The CDR3 is CASSETGYGYTF. The CDR3 DNA follows: TGTGCCAGCAGTGAAACGGGCTATGGCTACACCTTC.

This clone was seen a handful of times. This chain uses TRBV18 with TRBJ2-3, with 13 bases identical to TRBD2. Germline-derived CDR1 and CDR2 are KGHSH and LQKENI. With V trimmed by 4 bases and J by 3 bases, 4 bases remained unmatched. The length of the CDR3 is 16 residues. The CDR3, as DNA: TGTGCCAGCTCACAGGGACTAGCGGGGAGTACAGATACGCAGTATTTT. Protein product: CASSQGLAGSTDTQYF.

The chain couples TRBV19 to TRBJ1-2, with 7 bases fitting TRBD1. Trimming cost V 3 bases and J 8 bases; bases outside gene matches: 3. The CDR3 is made up of 12 amino acids. Germline CDR1 and CDR2: LNHDA and SQIVND (reference sequence). CDR3: CASSITGVGYTF. The CDR3 DNA sequence: TGTGCCAGTAGTATCACAGGGGTCGGCTACACCTTC.

The V call is TRBV9, the J call TRBJ1-4; D not resolved. This CDR3 spans 15 amino acids. Trimming took off 0 bases at V and 5 bases at J, with 11 bases between the two ends. Germline V lookup: CDR1 SGDLS, CDR2 YYNGEE. In DNA, the CDR3 is TGTGCCAGCAGCGTAGATGCGGGAATGAATGAAAAACTGTTTTTT. Translation gives CASSVDAGMNEKLFF.

This clone was seen a handful of times. The chain has TRBV6-5 and TRBJ1-1; a weak D match, TRBD1 (5 bases). This CDR3 region has 15 residues. V shed 8 bases and J shed 0 bases, with 16 bases lying between them. In germline, CDR1 is MNHEY, CDR2 SVGAGI. CDR3 nucleotide sequence: TGTGCCAGCGGGGGGGTCCGAGGATTGAACACTGAAGCTTTCTTT. This translates into CASGGVRGLNTEAFF.

This rearrangement joins TRBV27 to TRBJ1-6; a possible D gene is TRBD1 (5 bases). The germline gives CDR1 MNHEY, CDR2 SMNVEV (reference sequence). The CDR3 totals 13 residues. Trimming stripped 8 bases from V and 14 bases from J, with 19 bases between. Here the CDR3 DNA reads TGTGCCAGCTCCCGGGACGGAATATTCTCCCTCCACTTT. Encoded protein: CASSRDGIFSLHF.

The genes are TRBV11-2 and TRBJ2-5; 9 positions match TRBD2. There are 16 residues in the CDR3. Germline CDR1 SGHAT, CDR2 FQNNGV. Trimming took 6 bases from V and 5 from J; bases not matched to a gene: 13. Here the CDR3 DNA reads TGTGCCAGCAGAACTTTAGCGGGGGCGCCAGAGGAGACCCAGTACTTC. Translated: CASRTLAGAPEETQYF.

Only one count was recorded for this clone. The V and J genes are TRBV7-8 and TRBJ2-7; D might be TRBD1 (5 bases). Germline V CDR1 and CDR2: SGHVS, FQNEAQ. The CDR3 loop spans 14 amino acids. The V end was cut by 5 bases, the J end by 7 bases, with 18 bases between. For the CDR3, the DNA is TGTGCCAGCAGCCCAGGAAAGGGGCCCGCAGAGCAGTACTTC. It yields the protein CASSPGKGPAEQYF.

V usage is TRBV27 and J usage is TRBJ2-7, with D perhaps being TRBD1 or TRBD2 (5 bases each). Germline assignment: CDR1 MNHEY and CDR2 SMNVEV (reference sequence). V was shortened by 6 bases and J by 9 bases, with 18 bases between the two germline ends. The CDR3 has 13 residues. For the CDR3, the DNA is TGTGCCAGCAGGGACTGGGACGGACGGGGGCAGTACTTC. This sequence encodes CASRDWDGRGQYF.

This chain connects TRBV10-2 to TRBJ1-2; 7 bases agree with TRBD1. CDR3 length: 13 residues. The J segment lost 6 bases and the V segment lost 3 bases, leaving 4 bases of the junction unmatched. The germline gives CDR1 WSHSY, CDR2 SAAADI. CDR3 region: CASSDRQGDGYTF. As DNA, the CDR3 is TGCGCCAGCAGTGATCGGCAGGGGGATGGCTACACCTTC.

This clone was observed once. This chain links TRBV27 with TRBJ2-2; tentatively, D is TRBD1 or TRBD2 (5 bases each). The germline gives CDR1 MNHEY, CDR2 SMNVEV (reference sequence). The CDR3 consists of 13 residues. Deletions cut 9 bases from V and 4 bases from J, with 12 bases between. The CDR3 here is CARSWGSTGELFF. In DNA form, the CDR3 reads TGTGCCAGGTCCTGGGGGAGCACCGGGGAGCTGTTTTTT.

This clone turned up a few times. The chain combines TRBV20-1 with TRBJ2-7; 11 bases map to TRBD2. J was trimmed by 3 bases and V by 3 bases; bases with no gene match: 4. CDR1 is DFQATT, CDR2 SNEGSKA, per germline (reference sequence). The CDR3 is 14 amino acids. The CDR3 region is CSASGGTSGYEQYF. CDR3 nucleotide sequence: TGCAGTGCTAGTGGCGGGACTAGCGGCTACGAGCAGTACTTC.

The gene calls are TRBV29-1 and TRBJ2-3, with TRBD2 matching over 12 bases. The CDR3 is made up of 14 amino acids. Germline V gives CDR1 SQVTM, CDR2 ANQGSEA. The ends lost 6 bases at V and 6 bases at J; junction bases unmatched: 7. The CDR3 is CSVSTSGRMDTQYF. In nucleotides, the CDR3 is TGCAGCGTCTCTACTAGCGGGAGGATGGATACGCAGTATTTT.

This chain joins TRBV27 and TRBJ1-3; D uncertain. Deletions cut 6 bases from V and 0 bases from J, with 24 bases between. This CDR3 is built from 19 residues. Germline V gives CDR1 MNHEY, CDR2 SMNVEV (reference sequence). The CDR3 loop reads CASSLRGTTLDSSGNTIYF. The CDR3 bases are TGTGCCAGCAGCCTCCGCGGAACTACTCTTGATAGCTCTGGAAACACCATATATTTT.

This chain joins TRBV10-3 and TRBJ2-1; TRBD2 might be the D (6 bases). Germline V gene sequence: CDR1 ENHRY, CDR2 SYGVKD. The CDR3 is 12 amino acids. Trimming removed 3 bases from V and 7 bases from J, with 7 bases in between. The CDR3 reads CAISDGGNEQFF. CDR3 nucleotide sequence: TGTGCCATCAGTGATGGGGGGAATGAGCAGTTCTTC.

V and J are TRBV5-1 and TRBJ1-6; D ambiguous. Germline V gene sequence: CDR1 SGHRS, CDR2 YFSETQ. CDR3 length: 16 residues. V was trimmed by 2 bases and J by 0 bases, leaving 9 bases between them. The CDR3 loop reads CASSFTSSSYNSPLHF. The CDR3 DNA sequence: TGCGCCAGCAGCTTCACAAGTAGCTCCTATAATTCACCCCTCCACTTT.

The V and J genes are TRBV19 and TRBJ1-6; D is unresolved. The germline CDR1 and CDR2 sequences are LNHDA and SQIVND (reference sequence). This CDR3 region has 13 residues. V was cut by 10 bases and J by 6 bases, with 13 bases left in between. The CDR3 protein is CATLGRGNSPLHF. In DNA, the CDR3 is TGTGCCACTCTGGGTCGGGGTAATTCACCCCTCCACTTT.

The chain joins TRBV19 to TRBJ2-7; D ambiguous. The V end lost 4 bases, the J end lost 8 bases, and 18 bases lay between the germline ends. The CDR3 has 14 amino acids. In germline, CDR1 is LNHDA, CDR2 SQIVND (reference sequence). CDR3 nucleotide sequence: TGTGCCAGTAGTAGTGATGGGTTGGGCTTCAAGCAGTACTTC. It is translated as CASSSDGLGFKQYF.

The chain couples TRBV7-8 to TRBJ2-5, with a possible D match to TRBD1 (7 bases). CDR3 length: 15 amino acids. Between the trimmed V and J ends, which lost 2 bases and 2 bases, there was a span of 12 bases. Germline CDR1 is SGHVS and CDR2 is FQNEAQ. CDR3 sequence: CASSLRGTAQETQYF. DNA for the CDR3: TGTGCCAGCAGCTTACGGGGGACAGCACAAGAGACCCAGTACTTC. Drawing the rest from reference TRBV7-8 and TRBJ2-5, the complete variable domain is GAGVSQSPRYKVAKRGQDVALRCDPISGHVSLFWYQQALGQGPEFLTYFQNEAQLDKSGLPSDRFFAERPEGSVSTLKIQRTQQEDSAVYLCASSLRGTAQETQYFGPGTRLLVL.